The clone carrying this TCR beta chain showed up just a few times. Its antigen is as yet unknown. These data originate in a study of cytomegalovirus exposure and HLA in healthy donors. Findings and caveats of the study: The listing of 150 to 200 TCR beta chains classed them as cytomegalovirus-associated. What TCR beta sequences reportedly achieved was accurate prediction of HLA-A and HLA-B alleles in most subjects.

V was trimmed by 0 bases and J by 0 bases, leaving 9 bases between them. The CDR3 consists of 16 residues. CDR1 WNHNN and CDR2 SYGVQD come from the germline V gene (reference sequence). The PCR made use of 60 Vbeta and 13 Jbeta primers. Only in-frame clones appear in the TCRdb table, and some are missing; sequencing was by immunoSEQ multiplex PCR. Altogether more than 95,000 clones are present, approximately 77% being singletons, with the ten largest covering roughly 4.5%. Input material: PBMCs. This sequence originates from a man aged 50-60 years in good health and CMV-seropositive. The V gene is TRBV10-1, the J gene TRBJ1-3, with unresolved D. The CDR3 reads CASSESREPSGNTIYF. Written as DNA, the CDR3 is TGCGCCAGCAGTGAGTCGAGGGAACCCTCTGGAAACACCATATATTTT.